Presented here are 5 T cell receptor beta chains from one specimen sequenced in a study of blood T cells in healthy people across ages. With a J-beta primer mix and a sample-barcoded 5' primer, a second PCR ran roughly 6 to 12 cycles. MiXCR, run by TCRdb on the 5' RACE reads, gives a single entry per CDR3 protein. There are over a million distinct CDR3 sequences in the sample; around 59% occur only once, and 6.5% to 8.5% lies in the top ten. Sequencing was done on a sample of blood. The source is a man between 18 and 35 years old in good health.

In this sample, this clonotype turned up a few times. The genes are TRBV24-1 and TRBJ2-1; TRBD2 agrees at 11 bases. Losses at the gene ends were 4 bases for V and 7 bases for J; bases not matched to a gene: 8. Germline values: CDR1 KGHDR, CDR2 SFDVKD. The CDR3 has 16 amino acids. This CDR3 is CATSDPGTSGGNEQFF. DNA for the CDR3: TGTGCCACCAGTGACCCGGGGACTAGCGGAGGTAATGAGCAGTTCTTC.

Only one count was recorded for this clonotype. V is TRBV6-5 and J is TRBJ1-2; a possible D gene is TRBD1 (5 bases). V lost 10 bases, J lost 4 bases, and 16 bases lay in between. Germline values: CDR1 MNHEY, CDR2 SVGAGI. There are 13 residues in the CDR3. CDR3 residues: CATARDVSYGYTF. CDR3 in DNA: TGTGCCACGGCTCGGGACGTTTCCTATGGCTACACCTTC.

V is TRBV2 and J is TRBJ2-5; D gene uncertain. The J call is uncertain, as TRBJ2-4 better fits the DNA end. The CDR3 has 12 residues. Germline V gene lookup returns CDR1 SNHLY and CDR2 FYNNEI. CDR3 sequence (DNA): TGTGCCAGCACAACAGAGCGTAACATTCAGTACTTC. Its protein product is CASTTERNIQYF.

V and J are TRBV11-1 and TRBJ1-2; 7 bases are shared with TRBD1. This CDR3 region has 15 residues. V trimming: 3 bases; J trimming: 4 bases; junction bases outside the gene matches: 8. Germline CDR1 SGHAT, CDR2 FQDESV (reference sequence). CDR3 DNA sequence: TGTGCCAGCAGCTTTCAAGGGGGCAGCCTCTATGGCTACACCTTC. This codes for CASSFQGGSLYGYTF.

The sample holds one count of this clonotype. The chain has TRBV7-2 and TRBJ2-3, with D tentatively TRBD1 (6 bases). The CDR3 is 17 amino acids. Per the germline V gene, CDR1 is SGHTA and CDR2 is FQGNSA. Trimming took off 5 bases at V and 1 base at J, with 19 bases between the two ends. CDR3 in DNA: TGTGCCAGCAGCCGCCGATCGAGGGGGATTGGCACAGATACGCAGTATTTT. Its translation is CASSRRSRGIGTDTQYF.